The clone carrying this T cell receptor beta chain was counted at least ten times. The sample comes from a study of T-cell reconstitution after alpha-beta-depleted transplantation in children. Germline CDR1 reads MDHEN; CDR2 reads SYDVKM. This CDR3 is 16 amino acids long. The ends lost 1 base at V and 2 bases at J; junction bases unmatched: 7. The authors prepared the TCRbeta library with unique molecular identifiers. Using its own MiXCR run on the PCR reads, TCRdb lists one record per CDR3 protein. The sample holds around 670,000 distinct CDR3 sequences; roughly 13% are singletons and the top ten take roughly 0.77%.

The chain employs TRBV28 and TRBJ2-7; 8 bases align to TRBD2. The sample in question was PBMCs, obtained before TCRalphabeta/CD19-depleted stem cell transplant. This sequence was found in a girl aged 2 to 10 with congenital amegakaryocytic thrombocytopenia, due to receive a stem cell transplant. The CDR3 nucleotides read TGTGCCAGCAGTTTATCCGGACTAGCTGCTACCTACGAGCAGTACTTC. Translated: CASSLSGLAATYEQYF.